A single sample is the source of the 29 T cell receptor beta chains below, sequenced in a study of cytomegalovirus exposure and HLA in healthy donors. Clones were sequenced by immunoSEQ multiplex PCR, and TCRdb holds only the in-frame ones, with some missing. The sample records roughly 150,000 clones, 88% being singletons. Sequencing was performed on PBMCs. Source of these receptors: a man between 18 and 35 years old in good health and CMV-seronegative.

The rearrangement links TRBV4-1 to TRBJ2-7, with 7 nucleotides matching TRBD2. V lost 4 bases, J lost 3 bases, and 9 bases stayed unmatched. The CDR3 is made up of 15 amino acids. The V gene's germline CDR1 is MGHRA and CDR2 YSYEKL. CDR3 sequence reads: CASSPQLAPNYEQYF. CDR3 DNA sequence: TGCGCCAGCAGCCCCCAACTAGCGCCCAACTACGAGCAGTACTTC.

The chain carries TRBV6-5 and TRBJ2-1; TRBD1 might be the D (5 bases). Germline loops: CDR1 MNHEY, CDR2 SVGAGI. The CDR3 extends over 16 amino acids. Trimming took 2 bases from V and 8 from J, leaving 19 bases between them. In DNA, the CDR3 is TGTGCCAGCAGTTACGGCCAGGGTCTTTCAAGCGATGAGCAGTTCTTC. It translates to CASSYGQGLSSDEQFF.

This chain links TRBV19 with TRBJ2-7; possible D gene TRBD2, 6 bases. In germline, CDR1 is LNHDA, CDR2 SQIVND (reference sequence). Trimming left V 6 bases short and J 5 bases short, with 23 bases between. This CDR3 region has 16 residues. In nucleotides, the CDR3 is TGTGCCAGTAGACGGACTCTTGGGGGGAAGGGCCACGAGCAGTACTTC. It is translated as CASRRTLGGKGHEQYF.

This chain links TRBV6-5 with TRBJ1-5, with unresolved D. This CDR3 is built from 13 residues. Trimming cost V 5 bases and J 3 bases, with 8 bases left between them. Germline CDR1 and CDR2: MNHEY and SVGAGI. CDR3 in DNA: TGTGCCAGCAGTACTCGGTCCAATCAGCCCCAGCATTTT. It codes for CASSTRSNQPQHF.

This sequence joins TRBV9 and TRBJ1-5; tentative D call: TRBD1 (5 bases). The CDR3 runs to 14 residues. Trimming removed 4 bases from V and 1 base from J, with 9 bases in between. CDR1 is SGDLS, CDR2 YYNGEE, per germline. CDR3 in amino acids: CASSRTLSNQPQHF. DNA of the CDR3: TGTGCCAGCAGCCGGACACTCAGCAATCAGCCCCAGCATTTT.

This clone appeared a single time. The chain combines TRBV18 with TRBJ2-1; 7 bases fit TRBD2. Germline V gene data show CDR1 as KGHSH and CDR2 as LQKENI. This CDR3 region has 14 residues. The J segment lost 6 bases and the V segment lost 3 bases, leaving 5 bases of the junction unmatched. CDR3 coding DNA: TGTGCCAGCTCACCCCTGGGGGGGAGCAATGAGCAGTTCTTC. Protein: CASSPLGGSNEQFF.

The gene calls are TRBV6-5 and TRBJ2-3, with D perhaps TRBD2 (6 bases). The V gene's germline CDR1 is MNHEY and CDR2 SVGAGI. This CDR3 is built from 16 residues. Trimming stripped 0 bases from V and 8 bases from J, with 18 bases between. CDR3: CASSYSFNGRGSTQYF. The DNA for the CDR3 is TGTGCCAGCAGTTACTCGTTCAACGGGCGGGGAAGTACGCAGTATTTT.

The rearrangement links TRBV29-1 to TRBJ2-1, with TRBD2 identical over 12 bases. Germline CDR1 SQVTM, CDR2 ANQGSEA. The CDR3 covers 14 residues. Trimming removed 7 bases from V and 9 bases from J; junction bases left unmatched: 10. CDR3 protein: CSAETSGGSGEQFF. CDR3 sequence (DNA): TGCAGCGCAGAGACTAGCGGGGGTAGTGGTGAGCAGTTCTTC.

The genes are TRBV13 and TRBJ1-3; 7 bases line up with TRBD1. With 1 base clipped from V and 4 bases from J, the junction kept 4 bases outside the gene matches. From germline, CDR1 is PRHDT and CDR2 FYEKMQ (reference sequence). This CDR3 is 15 amino acids long. The CDR3 loop reads CASSLEGAGGNTIYF. The CDR3, as DNA: TGTGCCAGCAGCTTAGAGGGGGCAGGAGGAAACACCATATATTTT.

The rearrangement uses TRBV5-1 and TRBJ2-3, with TRBD2 identical over 9 bases. Germline trimming cut 4 bases from V and 4 bases from J; bases unmatched to any gene: 10. Germline V CDR1 and CDR2: SGHRS, YFSETQ. The length of the CDR3 is 16 residues. CDR3 sequence reads: CASSNAGGRGSDTQYF. Here the CDR3 DNA reads TGCGCCAGCAGCAATGCGGGGGGGCGAGGGTCAGATACGCAGTATTTT.

This clone was counted once. The rearrangement joins TRBV27 to TRBJ2-7; D perhaps matches TRBD1 (5 bases). V was shortened by 4 bases and J by 3 bases, with 16 bases between the two germline ends. CDR1 MNHEY and CDR2 SMNVEV come from the germline V gene (reference sequence). The CDR3 is 15 amino acids. The CDR3 reads CASSYSAGQYYEQYV. The CDR3 bases are TGTGCCAGCAGTTACTCGGCAGGGCAGTACTACGAGCAGTACGTC.

The chain combines TRBV27 with TRBJ2-3; no definite D call. V was trimmed by 2 bases and J by 1 base, leaving 4 bases between them. The CDR3 sequence is 13 residues long. CDR1 and CDR2 from the germline V gene are MNHEY and SMNVEV (reference sequence). The DNA for the CDR3 is TGTGCCAGCAGTTTAGGGCGCACAGATACGCAGTATTTT. Translated, it gives CASSLGRTDTQYF.

This chain joins TRBV4-3 and TRBJ2-7, with 11 bases fitting TRBD2. With V trimmed by 5 bases and J by 2 bases, 5 bases remained unmatched. Germline values: CDR1 LGHNA, CDR2 YSLEER. CDR3 size: 15 residues. CDR3 residues: CASSKTSGATYEQYF. The DNA for the CDR3 is TGCGCCAGCAGCAAGACTAGCGGGGCCACCTACGAGCAGTACTTC.

The rearrangement links TRBV7-2 to TRBJ1-4, with D perhaps TRBD1 (5 bases). Germline CDR1 and CDR2: SGHTA and FQGNSA. The CDR3 covers 16 residues. With 5 bases removed from V and 2 bases from J, the gap between germline ends came to 15 bases. CDR3 region: CASSLRAGRTNEKLFF. The CDR3 DNA reads as TGTGCCAGCAGCCTCCGGGCAGGGCGTACTAATGAAAAACTGTTTTTT. The entire variable domain, with the rest obtained from reference TRBV7-2 and TRBJ1-4, is as follows: GAGVSQSPSNKVTEKGKDVELRCDPISGHTALYWYRQSLGQGLEFLIYFQGNSAPDKSGLPSDRFSAERTGGSVSTLTIQRTQQEDSAVYLCASSLRAGRTNEKLFFGSGTQLSVL.

V is TRBV19 and J is TRBJ1-6; 7 nucleotides align to TRBD1. CDR1 and CDR2 from the germline V gene are LNHDA and SQIVND (reference sequence). After removal of 6 bases from V and 5 bases from J, the junction contained 10 bases not matched to a gene. The CDR3 spans 16 residues. The CDR3 protein is CASRTLDRPNNSPLHF. The CDR3 coding sequence is TGTGCCAGTAGGACCCTGGACAGGCCAAATAATTCACCCCTCCACTTT.

V is TRBV27 and J is TRBJ2-3; 7 bases are a match to TRBD1. Trimming took 3 bases from V and 6 from J; bases not matched to a gene: 12. The CDR3 length is 16 residues. Germline lookup yields CDR1 MNHEY and CDR2 SMNVEV (reference sequence). CDR3 residues: CASSFRQTGWVDTQYF. CDR3 bases: TGTGCCAGCAGTTTTCGGCAGACAGGGTGGGTGGATACGCAGTATTTT.

This sequence joins TRBV6-6 and TRBJ2-7; D unclear. V lost 0 bases and J 3 bases, leaving 12 bases between the germline ends. Per the germline V gene, CDR1 is MNHNY and CDR2 is SVGAGI (reference sequence). There are 15 residues in the CDR3. CDR3 region: CASSYSKAGSYEQYF. The CDR3 DNA follows: TGTGCCAGCAGTTACTCGAAAGCAGGTAGCTACGAGCAGTACTTC.

The chain has TRBV27 and TRBJ2-1; no clear D gene. This CDR3 has 12 residues. Trimming cost V 7 bases and J 0 bases, with 4 bases left between them. The germline gives CDR1 MNHEY, CDR2 SMNVEV (reference sequence). The CDR3 is CASTGSYNEQFF. The CDR3 DNA sequence: TGTGCCAGCACGGGCTCCTACAATGAGCAGTTCTTC.

The chain links TRBV19 to TRBJ1-5; unclear D gene. V was pared by 5 bases and J by 3 bases, with 8 bases between. The CDR3 spans 13 residues. Germline values: CDR1 LNHDA, CDR2 SQIVND (reference sequence). CDR3 sequence: CASSWAVNQPQHF. CDR3 in DNA: TGTGCCAGTAGTTGGGCAGTCAATCAGCCCCAGCATTTT.

This rearrangement joins TRBV28 to TRBJ2-5; D is ambiguous. From germline, CDR1 is MDHEN and CDR2 SYDVKM. V lost 3 bases and J lost 0, with 8 bases in between. This CDR3 is 14 amino acids long. The CDR3 DNA sequence: TGTGCCAGCAGTTTGAGCAGGTACCAAGAGACCCAGTACTTC. Translating gives CASSLSRYQETQYF.

This clone was detected once. The chain recombines TRBV27 with TRBJ2-7; D is possibly TRBD2 (6 bases). V gave up 8 bases and J gave up 5 bases, with 16 bases separating them. From germline, CDR1 is MNHEY and CDR2 SMNVEV (reference sequence). CDR3 length: 13 residues. CDR3 nucleotide sequence: TGTGCCAGCGGGCCGGTGGGAGGTGACGAGCAGTACTTC. Its translation: CASGPVGGDEQYF.

The chain carries TRBV5-5 and TRBJ2-7; D is undetermined. The germline gives CDR1 SGHKS, CDR2 YYEKEE (reference sequence). The length of the CDR3 is 14 residues. Trimming pared 3 bases from V and 2 bases from J, leaving 12 bases between. For the CDR3, the DNA is TGTGCCAGCAGCTCTTACACAGTTGCCTACGAGCAGTACGTC. This translates into CASSSYTVAYEQYV.

This clone has only a few counts. The V gene is TRBV10-1, the J gene TRBJ1-6; D call uncertain. The CDR3 has 14 amino acids. V lost 2 bases and J lost 6, with 8 bases in between. Per germline, CDR1 WNHNN and CDR2 SYGVQD (reference sequence). In nucleotides, the CDR3 is TGCGCCAGCAGTGAGGAGGGAAGTAATTCACCCCTCCACTTT. This gives the protein CASSEEGSNSPLHF.

This clone was detected only once. The CDR3 sequence: CASSLWPTGNTGELFF. The CDR3 coding sequence is TGCGCCAGCAGCCTGTGGCCTACGGGAAACACCGGGGAGCTGTTTTTT. V usage is TRBV5-1 and J usage is TRBJ2-2; possible D gene TRBD2, 5 bases. Germline V CDR1 and CDR2: SGHRS, YFSETQ. This CDR3 spans 16 amino acids. V lost 4 bases to trimming and J lost 2 bases, with 15 bases between them. Full variable domain (rest looked up from reference TRBV5-1 and TRBJ2-2): KAGVTQTPRYLIKTRGQQVTLSCSPISGHRSVSWYQQTPGQGLQFLFEYFSETQRNKGNFPGRFSGRQFSNSRSEMNVSTLELGDSALYLCASSLWPTGNTGELFFGEGSRLTVL.

The CDR3 loop is CASSETRDPREQYV. In nucleotides, the CDR3 is TGTGCCAGCAGCGAGACCCGGGACCCCCGGGAGCAGTACGTC. The chain has TRBV5-6 and TRBJ2-7; possibly TRBD1 or TRBD2 for D (5 bases each). Trimming left V 4 bases short and J 7 bases short, with 18 bases between. The CDR3 is 14 residues long. Germline CDR1 and CDR2: SGHDT and YYEEEE.

The CDR3 protein is CASSELAGGGEQFF. As DNA, the CDR3 is TGTGCCAGCAGTGAACTAGCGGGGGGTGGGGAGCAGTTCTTC. This rearrangement joins TRBV25-1 to TRBJ2-1, with 11 positions matching TRBD2. The CDR3 contains 14 residues. Losses at the gene ends were 2 bases for V and 10 bases for J; bases not matched to a gene: 4. The germline gives CDR1 MGHDK, CDR2 SYGVNS.

This chain connects TRBV19 to TRBJ2-7, with TRBD2 matching over 7 bases. The ends lost 4 bases at V and 5 bases at J; junction bases unmatched: 11. This CDR3 is built from 15 residues. Germline V gene data show CDR1 as LNHDA and CDR2 as SQIVND (reference sequence). This chain's CDR3 is CASSNPMGGLHEQYF. The CDR3 region has the DNA TGTGCCAGTAGTAACCCGATGGGAGGGCTCCACGAGCAGTACTTC. Full variable domain (missing parts from reference TRBV19 and TRBJ2-7): DGGITQSPKYLFRKEGQNVTLSCEQNLNHDAMYWYRQDPGQGLRLIYYSQIVNDFQKGDIAEGYSVSREKKESFPLTVTSAQKNPTAFYLCASSNPMGGLHEQYFGPGTRLTVT.

The rearrangement joins TRBV7-2 to TRBJ2-1; no clear D. The V and J ends lost 3 bases and 4 bases respectively, with 7 bases between them. The CDR3 sequence is 13 residues long. CDR1 is SGHTA, CDR2 FQGNSA, per germline. The CDR3 loop reads CASSFSAYNEQFF. CDR3 sequence (DNA): TGTGCCAGCAGCTTTTCAGCGTACAATGAGCAGTTCTTC.

The chain links TRBV18 to TRBJ2-2; tentative D call: TRBD1 (5 bases). The germline gives CDR1 KGHSH, CDR2 LQKENI. The CDR3 loop spans 14 amino acids. Trimming cost V 2 bases and J 4 bases, with 8 bases left between them. The CDR3 bases are TGTGCCAGCTCACCAGAACAGGTCACCGGGGAGCTGTTTTTT. Translated: CASSPEQVTGELFF.